What follows are 26 T cell receptor beta chains derived from one specimen sequenced in a study of identical twins. TCRdb re-called the 5' RACE reads through MiXCR, storing one row per CDR3 protein. In the table there are approximately 410,000 distinct CDR3 sequences, approximately 18% of which are singletons. Sequenced sample: naive T cells sorted from blood. These TCRs come from a man in his forties or fifties in good health.

The chain is built from TRBV20-1 and TRBJ2-5; 7 positions match TRBD2. Germline V gives CDR1 DFQATT, CDR2 SNEGSKA (reference sequence). J was trimmed by 4 bases and V by 6 bases; bases with no gene match: 5. The CDR3 length is 12 residues. CDR3 loop: CSALAGVETQYF. In DNA form, the CDR3 reads TGCAGTGCCTTGGCGGGAGTAGAGACCCAGTACTTC.

J is TRBJ1-5 and V is TRBV6-5; D might be TRBD1 (5 bases). The CDR3 runs to 16 residues. CDR1 is MNHEY and CDR2 is SVGAGI in the germline V gene. V shed 2 bases and J shed 0 bases, with 11 bases lying between them. CDR3 DNA sequence: TGTGCCAGCAGTTACACCAGACAGACTAGCAATCAGCCCCAGCATTTT. Translation: CASSYTRQTSNQPQHF.

The rearrangement joins TRBV7-2 to TRBJ1-6, with D perhaps TRBD1 (6 bases). V was shortened by 2 bases and J by 7 bases, with 12 bases between the two germline ends. The CDR3 has 15 residues. Germline V gives CDR1 SGHTA, CDR2 FQGNSA. CDR3 nucleotide sequence: TGTGCCAGCAGCTTACTAGGGCAGGGGAATTCACCCCTCCACTTT. Residues: CASSLLGQGNSPLHF.

In its sample, this clonotype was seen a few times. This chain links TRBV5-1 with TRBJ2-7; the D gene could be TRBD1 or TRBD2 (5 bases each). Trimming shortened V by 3 bases and J by 0 bases, and 22 bases separated the two germline ends. The CDR3 sequence is 18 residues long. Germline values: CDR1 SGHRS, CDR2 YFSETQ. The CDR3 spells CASSWYTSGGSSSYEQYF. The CDR3 DNA reads TGCGCCAGCAGCTGGTATACTTCTGGGGGATCAAGCTCCTACGAGCAGTACTTC.

V is TRBV7-9 and J is TRBJ1-1; unclear D gene. CDR3 size: 10 residues. The germline gives CDR1 SEHNR, CDR2 FQNEAQ (reference sequence). V gave up 10 bases and J gave up 6 bases, with 9 bases separating them. The chain's CDR3 is CAMGSAEAFF. The DNA of the CDR3 is TGTGCCATGGGGTCCGCTGAAGCTTTCTTT.

This clonotype occurred many times. The chain uses TRBV20-1 and TRBJ2-3; D is uncertain. Germline V lookup: CDR1 DFQATT, CDR2 SNEGSKA (reference sequence). V was clipped by 0 bases and J by 2 bases, with 9 bases between them. The CDR3 covers 14 residues. The CDR3: CSAREGRYTDTQYF. CDR3 in DNA: TGCAGTGCTAGAGAAGGCCGGTACACAGATACGCAGTATTTT.

This chain links TRBV28 with TRBJ1-4; D is unresolved. Germline CDR1 is MDHEN and CDR2 is SYDVKM. CDR3 length: 15 residues. V was clipped by 3 bases and J by 0 bases, with 8 bases between them. The CDR3 loop is CASSLYSATNEKLFF. In DNA form, the CDR3 reads TGTGCCAGCAGTTTGTACTCAGCAACTAATGAAAAACTGTTTTTT.

The chain joins TRBV5-1 to TRBJ2-3, with D perhaps TRBD1 (6 bases). Looked up from germline, CDR1 is SGHRS and CDR2 is YFSETQ. This CDR3 has 16 residues. V lost 4 bases and J 3 bases, leaving 18 bases between the germline ends. The CDR3 sequence is CASSLSGTRATDTQYF. The CDR3 DNA reads TGCGCCAGCAGCCTATCCGGGACAAGAGCTACAGATACGCAGTATTTT. Full variable domain (outside the CDR3, taken from reference TRBV5-1 and TRBJ2-3): KAGVTQTPRYLIKTRGQQVTLSCSPISGHRSVSWYQQTPGQGLQFLFEYFSETQRNKGNFPGRFSGRQFSNSRSEMNVSTLELGDSALYLCASSLSGTRATDTQYFGPGTRLTVL.

This chain connects TRBV23-1 to TRBJ2-7; TRBD1 agrees at 10 bases. TRBV23-1 is reported as an ORF; its role is uncertain. This CDR3 has 16 residues. Losses at the gene ends were 4 bases for V and 3 bases for J; bases not matched to a gene: 9. The CDR3 is CASSPTGTGEFYEQYF. CDR3 DNA: TGCGCCAGCAGTCCGACCGGGACAGGGGAATTCTACGAGCAGTACTTC.

This clonotype was observed a few times. The chain recombines TRBV29-1 with TRBJ2-7; D could derive from TRBD1 or TRBD2 (5 bases each). This CDR3 is 12 amino acids long. Trimming stripped 3 bases from V and 3 bases from J, with 9 bases between. The germline V gene has CDR1 SQVTM and CDR2 ANQGSEA. The CDR3 DNA follows: TGCAGCGTTGACGGGGCTAACTACGAGCAGTACTTC. This translates into CSVDGANYEQYF.

In regard to this clonotype: This may stem from a read error, because a much larger clone lies one nucleotide away. The rearrangement uses TRBV7-9 and TRBJ2-1, with 8 bases matching TRBD2. CDR3 length: 15 residues. V was clipped by 6 bases and J by 6 bases; unmatched bases: 10. Germline lookup yields CDR1 SEHNR and CDR2 FQNEAQ (reference sequence). The CDR3 nucleotides read TGTGCCAGCAGTCTGACGGGACTAGAGTTCAATGAGCAGTTCTTC. Translated: CASSLTGLEFNEQFF.

This clonotype was counted at least ten times. This sequence joins TRBV5-1 and TRBJ1-1; D gene ambiguous. Germline CDR1 reads SGHRS; CDR2 reads YFSETQ. The CDR3 contains 14 residues. The germline V and J ends were trimmed by 0 bases and 2 bases, with 8 bases remaining between them. CDR3 sequence: CASSLGQSNTEAFF. CDR3 nucleotide sequence: TGCGCCAGCAGCTTGGGCCAGAGCAACACTGAAGCTTTCTTT.

The rearrangement joins TRBV5-1 to TRBJ1-2; D gene ambiguous. The CDR3 sequence is 13 residues long. The ends were cut back, 0 bases at V and 7 bases at J, with 10 bases in the middle. Germline CDR1 is SGHRS and CDR2 is YFSETQ. Here the CDR3 reads CASSLALLFGYTF. The CDR3 nucleotides are TGCGCCAGCAGCTTGGCGCTCCTTTTTGGCTACACCTTC. The full variable domain, with the rest looked up from reference TRBV5-1 and TRBJ1-2, is KAGVTQTPRYLIKTRGQQVTLSCSPISGHRSVSWYQQTPGQGLQFLFEYFSETQRNKGNFPGRFSGRQFSNSRSEMNVSTLELGDSALYLCASSLALLFGYTFGSGTRLTVV.

This chain connects TRBV5-6 to TRBJ1-1; D is ambiguous. This CDR3 comprises 14 residues. V gave up 1 base and J gave up 7 bases, with 14 bases separating them. From germline, CDR1 is SGHDT and CDR2 YYEEEE. CDR3 sequence reads: CASSLYATWDEAFF. The DNA of the CDR3 is TGTGCCAGCAGCTTGTACGCGACCTGGGATGAAGCTTTCTTT.

This clonotype was seen a handful of times. The rearrangement links TRBV29-1 to TRBJ2-7; 9 nucleotides line up with TRBD1. The CDR3 loop spans 14 amino acids. The germline V gene has CDR1 SQVTM and CDR2 ANQGSEA. With V trimmed by 5 bases and J by 0 bases, 5 bases remained unmatched. The CDR3 is CSVTGGLSSYEQYF. In DNA, the CDR3 is TGCAGCGTTACAGGGGGCCTAAGCTCCTACGAGCAGTACTTC.

This clonotype was recorded a few times. The chain is built from TRBV20-1 and TRBJ1-3; no definite D call. This CDR3 comprises 16 residues. In germline, CDR1 is DFQATT, CDR2 SNEGSKA (reference sequence). The V end lost 1 base, the J end lost 0 bases, and 13 bases lay between the germline ends. CDR3 sequence: CSARVASRSSGNTIYF. DNA for the CDR3: TGCAGTGCTAGAGTAGCCTCTCGGAGCTCTGGAAACACCATATATTTT.

Ten or more counts support this clonotype. J is TRBJ1-1 and V is TRBV24-1; D possibly corresponds to TRBD1 (6 bases). The CDR3 consists of 15 residues. The germline CDR1 and CDR2 sequences are KGHDR and SFDVKD. V was cut by 6 bases and J by 4 bases, with 17 bases left in between. CDR3 nucleotides: TGTGCCACCAGTAACGGCAGGGGAGGAAGCACTGAAGCTTTCTTT. Translation gives CATSNGRGGSTEAFF.

The gene calls are TRBV6-5 and TRBJ2-4; 10 bases map to TRBD2. CDR1 is MNHEY, CDR2 SVGAGI, per germline. This CDR3 is built from 19 residues. Unmatched junction bases numbered 8, after V lost 0 bases and J lost 0 bases. CDR3 DNA sequence: TGTGCCAGCAGTTACTCTAGCGGGAGGATCGGGTCAGCCAAAAACATTCAGTACTTC. This gives the protein CASSYSSGRIGSAKNIQYF.

The chain employs TRBV6-2 or TRBV6-3 and TRBJ2-7; D is perhaps TRBD2 (6 bases). Germline CDR1 is MNHEY and CDR2 is SVGEGT. The CDR3 sequence is 15 residues long. Deletions cut 7 bases from V and 2 bases from J, with 18 bases between. CDR3: CASTIPGLGTYEQYF. As DNA, the CDR3 is TGTGCCAGCACCATCCCGGGACTCGGAACCTACGAGCAGTACTTC.

This clonotype was observed a handful of times. The chain employs TRBV9 and TRBJ2-1; D may be TRBD2 (5 bases). V shed 0 bases and J shed 0 bases, with 16 bases lying between them. The CDR3 runs to 18 residues. CDR1 SGDLS and CDR2 YYNGEE come from the germline V gene. This CDR3 reads CASSVGEGGAHSYNEQFF. CDR3 DNA: TGTGCCAGCAGCGTAGGTGAGGGTGGTGCCCACTCCTACAATGAGCAGTTCTTC.

This clonotype occurred a few times. V usage is TRBV5-1 and J usage is TRBJ2-3; D gene ambiguous. Trimming took 0 bases from V and 1 from J, leaving 9 bases between them. The CDR3 has 15 amino acids. Looked up from germline, CDR1 is SGHRS and CDR2 is YFSETQ. The chain's CDR3 is CASSLASDRTDTQYF. The CDR3 DNA follows: TGCGCCAGCAGCTTGGCCTCCGACCGCACAGATACGCAGTATTTT.

This clonotype was counted at least ten times. CDR3 amino acids: CSVEVGGLAGEFNEQFF. The DNA for the CDR3 is TGCAGCGTTGAAGTTGGGGGACTAGCGGGAGAATTCAATGAGCAGTTCTTC. V usage is TRBV29-1 and J usage is TRBJ2-1; 14 bases are shared with TRBD2. Germline CDR1 reads SQVTM; CDR2 reads ANQGSEA. V gave up 1 base and J gave up 6 bases; unmatched junction bases: 8. This CDR3 contains 17 residues.

The chain recombines TRBV4-3 with TRBJ2-7; 7 positions agree with TRBD1. Germline V gene lookup returns CDR1 LGHNA and CDR2 YSLEER. V was clipped by 0 bases and J by 2 bases; unmatched bases: 4. The CDR3 is 15 residues long. CDR3 DNA sequence: TGCGCCAGCAGCCAAGATGACAGGGCGGCCTACGAGCAGTACTTC. Its protein product is CASSQDDRAAYEQYF.

Only a few counts were recorded for this clonotype. This chain links TRBV20-1 with TRBJ2-1; D call uncertain. Germline loops: CDR1 DFQATT, CDR2 SNEGSKA (reference sequence). V shed 6 bases and J shed 1 base, with 13 bases lying between them. This CDR3 has 14 amino acids. CDR3: CSAPSLGSYNEQFF. The CDR3 nucleotides are TGCAGTGCCCCTTCCTTGGGTTCCTACAATGAGCAGTTCTTC.

The rearrangement joins TRBV5-1 to TRBJ2-2; 11 bases match TRBD2. The CDR3 spans 15 residues. Germline lookup yields CDR1 SGHRS and CDR2 YFSETQ. V dropped 4 bases and J dropped 5; count of bases not matched to a gene: 4. CDR3 nucleotides: TGCGCCAGCAGCGGACTAGCGGGCAGTACCGGGGAGCTGTTTTTT. Its protein product is CASSGLAGSTGELFF. Together with reference TRBV5-1 and TRBJ2-2, the CDR3 gives the full variable domain: KAGVTQTPRYLIKTRGQQVTLSCSPISGHRSVSWYQQTPGQGLQFLFEYFSETQRNKGNFPGRFSGRQFSNSRSEMNVSTLELGDSALYLCASSGLAGSTGELFFGEGSRLTVL.

The V call is TRBV29-1, the J call TRBJ1-1, with D maybe TRBD1 (6 bases). CDR3 length: 13 amino acids. Germline lookup yields CDR1 SQVTM and CDR2 ANQGSEA. The V end was cut by 6 bases, the J end by 1 base, with 12 bases between. The CDR3 protein is CSVRGGPNTEAFF. CDR3 nucleotides: TGCAGCGTCCGGGGGGGGCCGAACACTGAAGCTTTCTTT.